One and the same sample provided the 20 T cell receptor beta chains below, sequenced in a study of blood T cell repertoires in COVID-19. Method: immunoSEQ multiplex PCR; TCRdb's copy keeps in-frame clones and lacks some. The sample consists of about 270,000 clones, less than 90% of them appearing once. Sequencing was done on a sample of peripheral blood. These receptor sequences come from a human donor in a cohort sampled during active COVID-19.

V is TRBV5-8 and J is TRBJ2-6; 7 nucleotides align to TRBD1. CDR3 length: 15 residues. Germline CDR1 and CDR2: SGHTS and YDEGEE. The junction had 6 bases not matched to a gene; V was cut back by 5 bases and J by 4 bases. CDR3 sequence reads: CASRLTGTGANVLTF. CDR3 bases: TGTGCCAGCAGGCTGACAGGGACAGGGGCCAACGTCCTGACTTTC.

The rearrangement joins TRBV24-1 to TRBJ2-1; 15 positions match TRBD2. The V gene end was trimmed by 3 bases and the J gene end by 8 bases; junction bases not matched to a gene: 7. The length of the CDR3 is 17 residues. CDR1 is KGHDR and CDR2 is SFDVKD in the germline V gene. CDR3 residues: CATSDRGTSGRSDEQFF. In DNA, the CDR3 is TGTGCCACCAGTGATAGAGGGACTAGCGGGAGGAGCGATGAGCAGTTCTTC.

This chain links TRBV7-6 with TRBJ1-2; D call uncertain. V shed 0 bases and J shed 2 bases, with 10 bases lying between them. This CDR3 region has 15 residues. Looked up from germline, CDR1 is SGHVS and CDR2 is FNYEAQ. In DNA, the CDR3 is TGTGCCAGCAGCTTAGCCTCCGGCAGGAACTATGGCTACACCTTC. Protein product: CASSLASGRNYGYTF.

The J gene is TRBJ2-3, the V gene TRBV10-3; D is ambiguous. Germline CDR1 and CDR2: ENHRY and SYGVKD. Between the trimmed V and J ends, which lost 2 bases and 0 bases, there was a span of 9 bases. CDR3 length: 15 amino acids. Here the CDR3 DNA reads TGTGCCATCAGTGAGAAACAGCTTAGCACAGATACGCAGTATTTT. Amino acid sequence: CAISEKQLSTDTQYF.

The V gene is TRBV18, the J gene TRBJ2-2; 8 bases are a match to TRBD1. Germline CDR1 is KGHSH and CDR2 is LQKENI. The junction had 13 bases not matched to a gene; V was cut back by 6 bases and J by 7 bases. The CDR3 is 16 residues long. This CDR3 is CASSPPGGASGGELFF. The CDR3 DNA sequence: TGTGCCAGCTCGCCTCCAGGGGGCGCGTCAGGCGGGGAGCTGTTTTTT.

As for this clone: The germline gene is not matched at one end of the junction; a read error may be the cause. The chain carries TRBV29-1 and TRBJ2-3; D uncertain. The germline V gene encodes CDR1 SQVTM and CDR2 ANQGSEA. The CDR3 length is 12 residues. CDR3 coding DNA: TGCAGCGTCGCCGCTAACACAGATATGCAGTATTTT. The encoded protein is CSVAANTDMQYF.

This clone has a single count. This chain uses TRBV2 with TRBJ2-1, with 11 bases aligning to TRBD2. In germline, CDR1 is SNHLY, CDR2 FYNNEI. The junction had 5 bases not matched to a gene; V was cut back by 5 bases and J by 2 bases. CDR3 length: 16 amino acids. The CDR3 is CASSTWGLAAYNEQFF. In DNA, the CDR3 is TGTGCCAGCAGTACCTGGGGACTAGCGGCCTACAATGAGCAGTTCTTC.

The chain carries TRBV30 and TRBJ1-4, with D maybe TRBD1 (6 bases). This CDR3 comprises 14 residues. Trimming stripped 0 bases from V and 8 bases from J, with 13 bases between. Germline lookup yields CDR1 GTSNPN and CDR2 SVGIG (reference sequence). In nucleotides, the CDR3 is TGTGCCTGGAGTGTGGGGACAAGGGGGGAAAAACTGTTTTTT. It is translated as CAWSVGTRGEKLFF.

Here the CDR3 reads CASSRVSSTDTQYF. Written as DNA, the CDR3 is TGTGCCAGCAGCCGAGTATCCAGCACAGATACGCAGTATTTT. V usage is TRBV28 and J usage is TRBJ2-3, with D uncertain. Germline V lookup: CDR1 MDHEN, CDR2 SYDVKM. The CDR3 loop spans 14 amino acids. V lost 6 bases to trimming and J lost 0 bases, with 10 bases between them.

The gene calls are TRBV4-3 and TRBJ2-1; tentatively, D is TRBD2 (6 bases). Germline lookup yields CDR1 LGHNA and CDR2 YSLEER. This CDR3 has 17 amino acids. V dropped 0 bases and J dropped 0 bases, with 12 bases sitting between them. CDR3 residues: CASSQDTGESSYNEQFF. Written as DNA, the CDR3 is TGCGCCAGCAGCCAAGACACGGGAGAGAGCTCCTACAATGAGCAGTTCTTC.

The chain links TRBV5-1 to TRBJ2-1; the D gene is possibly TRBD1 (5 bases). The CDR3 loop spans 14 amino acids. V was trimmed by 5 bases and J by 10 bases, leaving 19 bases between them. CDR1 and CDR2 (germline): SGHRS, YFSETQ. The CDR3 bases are TGCGCCAGCAGTCTCCTAGTAGGGGCTTTCGAGCAGTTCTTC. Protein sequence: CASSLLVGAFEQFF.

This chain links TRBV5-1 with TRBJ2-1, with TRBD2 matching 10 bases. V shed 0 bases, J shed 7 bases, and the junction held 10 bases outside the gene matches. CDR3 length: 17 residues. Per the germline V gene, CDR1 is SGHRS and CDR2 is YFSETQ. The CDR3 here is CASSLGVLAGALNEQFF. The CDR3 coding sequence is TGCGCCAGCAGCTTGGGCGTTCTAGCGGGAGCGTTGAATGAGCAGTTCTTC.

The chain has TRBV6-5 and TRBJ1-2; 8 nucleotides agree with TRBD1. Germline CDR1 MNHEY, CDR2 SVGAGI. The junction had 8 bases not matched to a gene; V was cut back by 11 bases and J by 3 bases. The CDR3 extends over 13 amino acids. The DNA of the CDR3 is TGTGCCGGGGGGATCAGGGGGCACTATGGCTACACCTTC. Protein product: CAGGIRGHYGYTF.

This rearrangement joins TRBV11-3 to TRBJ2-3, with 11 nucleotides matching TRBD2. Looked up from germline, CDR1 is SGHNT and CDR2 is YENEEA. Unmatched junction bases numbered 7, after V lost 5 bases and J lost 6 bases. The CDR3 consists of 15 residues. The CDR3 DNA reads TGTGCCAGCAGCCGTCTAGCGGGAGGAGCGGATACGCAGTATTTT. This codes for CASSRLAGGADTQYF.

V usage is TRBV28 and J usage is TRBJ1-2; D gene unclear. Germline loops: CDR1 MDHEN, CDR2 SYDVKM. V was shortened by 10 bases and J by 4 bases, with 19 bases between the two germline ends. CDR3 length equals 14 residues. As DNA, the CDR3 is TGTGCCACCCACTTTGGGCTTTTCGGCTATGGCTACACCTTC. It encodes CATHFGLFGYGYTF.

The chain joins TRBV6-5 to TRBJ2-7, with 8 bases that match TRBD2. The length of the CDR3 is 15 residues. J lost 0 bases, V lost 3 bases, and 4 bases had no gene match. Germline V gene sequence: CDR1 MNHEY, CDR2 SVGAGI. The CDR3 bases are TGTGCCAGCAGTTATATCGGGAGGGGCTCCTACGAGCAGTACTTC. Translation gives CASSYIGRGSYEQYF.

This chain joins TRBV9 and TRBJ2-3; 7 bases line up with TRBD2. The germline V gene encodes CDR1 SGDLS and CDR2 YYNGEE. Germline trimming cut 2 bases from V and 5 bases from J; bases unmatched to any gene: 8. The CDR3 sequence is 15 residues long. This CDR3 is CASSVDGGRIDTQYF. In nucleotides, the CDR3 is TGTGCCAGCAGCGTCGACGGCGGGAGAATAGATACGCAGTATTTT.

CDR3 nucleotide sequence: TGTGCCAGCAGCGTGGGACTAGCAGGAGGTCGTGAGCAGTTCTTC. Its translation: CASSVGLAGGREQFF. The V and J genes are TRBV9 and TRBJ2-1; 9 nucleotides line up with TRBD2. The CDR3 spans 15 residues. Germline CDR1 is SGDLS and CDR2 is YYNGEE. With 2 bases clipped from V and 9 bases from J, the junction kept 9 bases outside the gene matches.

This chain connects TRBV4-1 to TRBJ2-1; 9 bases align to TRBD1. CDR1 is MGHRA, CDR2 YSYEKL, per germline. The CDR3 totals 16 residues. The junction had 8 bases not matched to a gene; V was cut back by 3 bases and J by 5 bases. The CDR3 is CASSQDTGGGDNEQFF. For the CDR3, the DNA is TGCGCCAGCAGCCAGGATACAGGGGGCGGGGACAATGAGCAGTTCTTC.

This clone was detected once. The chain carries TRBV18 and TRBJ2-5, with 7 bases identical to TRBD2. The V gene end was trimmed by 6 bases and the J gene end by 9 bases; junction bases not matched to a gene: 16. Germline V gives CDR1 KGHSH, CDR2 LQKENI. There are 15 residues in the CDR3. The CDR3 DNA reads TGTGCCAGCTCTCCCCCCGGGACTACCGGAGGGTCCCAGTACTTC. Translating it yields CASSPPGTTGGSQYF.